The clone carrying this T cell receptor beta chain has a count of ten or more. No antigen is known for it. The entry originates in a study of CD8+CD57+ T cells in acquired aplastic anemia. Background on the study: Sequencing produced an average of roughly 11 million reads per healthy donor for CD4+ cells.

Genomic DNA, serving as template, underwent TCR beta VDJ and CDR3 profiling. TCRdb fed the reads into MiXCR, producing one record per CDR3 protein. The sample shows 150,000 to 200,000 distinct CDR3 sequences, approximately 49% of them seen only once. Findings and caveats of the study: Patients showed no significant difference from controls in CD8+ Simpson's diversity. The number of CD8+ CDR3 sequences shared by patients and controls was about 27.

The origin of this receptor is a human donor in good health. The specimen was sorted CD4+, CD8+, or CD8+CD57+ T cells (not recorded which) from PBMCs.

The CDR3 coding sequence is TGTGCCAGCAGCTTAGTGGGGGACAGGGGATCGCAAGAGACCCAGTACTTC. Amino acid sequence: CASSLVGDRGSQETQYF. This sequence joins TRBV7-9 and TRBJ2-5, with 10 bases aligning to TRBD1. This CDR3 contains 17 residues. Germline CDR1 SEHNR, CDR2 FQNEAQ (reference sequence). V trimming: 1 base; J trimming: 2 bases; junction bases outside the gene matches: 7.